The 9 T cell receptor beta chains below come from one sample, sequenced in a study of T cells after yellow fever vaccination. TCRdb reanalysed the 5' RACE reads using MiXCR and keeps one entry per CDR3 protein. The sample contains around 30,000 distinct CDR3 sequences, just under 6.5% of which appear only once. Source: PBMCs, either bulk or a sorted T-cell subset (CD4+, CD8+, memory, or dextramer-sorted; not recorded which), taken on the day of the yellow fever booster vaccination. The receptor source for this set is a young man who received the YFV17D yellow fever vaccine.

This clonotype was seen repeatedly, ten times or more. The V gene is TRBV5-1, the J gene TRBJ2-3; 7 nucleotides agree with TRBD2. This CDR3 spans 17 amino acids. Germline V gives CDR1 SGHRS, CDR2 YFSETQ. The V and J ends lost 4 bases and 5 bases, in that order; junction bases with no gene match: 16. DNA of the CDR3: TGCGCCAGCAGCGTTTTAGCGGGCGCGCCGGGGGGAGATACGCAGTATTTT. It is translated as CASSVLAGAPGGDTQYF.

About this clonotype itself: A much larger clone differs by one base, so this may be a read error. The rearrangement joins TRBV29-1 to TRBJ2-7, with TRBD2 matching over 10 bases. The germline V gene has CDR1 SQVTM and CDR2 ANQGSEA. The CDR3 contains 13 residues. CDR3 protein: CSVKRGGSYELYF. For the CDR3, the DNA is TGCAGCGTTAAGCGGGGGGGATCCTACGAGCTGTACTTC.

This clonotype is medium-sized. This chain connects TRBV12-3 or TRBV12-4 to TRBJ2-1; D is unresolved. V was shortened by 4 bases and J by 10 bases, with 17 bases between the two germline ends. The CDR3 runs 14 residues. CDR3 sequence reads: CASSSVHGSVEQFF. CDR3 sequence (DNA): TGTGCCAGCAGTTCCGTTCACGGCAGCGTCGAGCAGTTCTTC.

This clonotype was observed a few times. The chain recombines TRBV7-2 with TRBJ2-3; D is undetermined. Germline lookup yields CDR1 SGHTA and CDR2 FQGNSA. The CDR3 consists of 12 residues. V lost 4 bases and J lost 1, with 3 bases in between. For the CDR3, the DNA is TGTGCCAGCAGCTCCCGCACAGATACGCAGTATTTT. Its protein is CASSSRTDTQYF.

This clonotype has at least ten counts. The chain employs TRBV3-1 and TRBJ2-5; D may match TRBD1 or TRBD2 (5 bases each). Looked up from germline, CDR1 is LGHDT and CDR2 is YNNKEL (reference sequence). V gave up 1 base and J gave up 0 bases, with 9 bases separating them. There are 15 residues in the CDR3. CDR3 sequence (DNA): TGTGCCAGCAGCCAAGGAGGGGCCTACCAAGAGACCCAGTACTTC. Translating gives CASSQGGAYQETQYF.

The rearrangement joins TRBV7-8 to TRBJ2-1, with 7 bases aligning to TRBD2. V lost 0 bases and J lost 8; bases outside the gene matches: 4. Germline loops: CDR1 SGHVS, CDR2 FQNEAQ. The CDR3 is 14 residues long. CDR3 DNA: TGTGCCAGCAGCTTAGCAACGGGAGGCTATGAGCAGTTCTTC. Translation gives CASSLATGGYEQFF.

There are a few counts of this clonotype. The rearrangement uses TRBV19 and TRBJ2-1; 11 bases fit TRBD2. V dropped 2 bases and J dropped 5; count of bases not matched to a gene: 23. CDR1 and CDR2 (germline): LNHDA, SQIVND (reference sequence). The CDR3 has 22 residues. CDR3 sequence reads: CASSIRGPTGGLAAAADNEQFF. CDR3 DNA sequence: TGTGCCAGTAGTATACGGGGCCCAACTGGGGGACTAGCGGCCGCGGCGGACAATGAGCAGTTCTTC.

In its sample, this clonotype was seen many times. The CDR3 sequence is CASSTMNRGYTGELFF. The CDR3 DNA follows: TGTGCCAGCAGTACTATGAACAGGGGCTACACCGGGGAGCTGTTTTTT. The chain has TRBV6-2 or TRBV6-3 and TRBJ2-2, with 7 bases matching TRBD1. Germline CDR1 reads MNHEY; CDR2 reads SVGEGT. Germline trimming cut 5 bases from V and 3 bases from J; bases unmatched to any gene: 9. CDR3 length: 16 amino acids.

The rearrangement uses TRBV28 and TRBJ2-5, with D tentatively TRBD2 (6 bases). Germline V gene data show CDR1 as MDHEN and CDR2 as SYDVKM. This CDR3 contains 13 residues. The ends were cut back, 5 bases at V and 1 base at J, with 8 bases in the middle. CDR3 sequence reads: CASSLSGQETQYF. As DNA, the CDR3 is TGTGCCAGCAGTCTTAGCGGCCAAGAGACCCAGTACTTC.